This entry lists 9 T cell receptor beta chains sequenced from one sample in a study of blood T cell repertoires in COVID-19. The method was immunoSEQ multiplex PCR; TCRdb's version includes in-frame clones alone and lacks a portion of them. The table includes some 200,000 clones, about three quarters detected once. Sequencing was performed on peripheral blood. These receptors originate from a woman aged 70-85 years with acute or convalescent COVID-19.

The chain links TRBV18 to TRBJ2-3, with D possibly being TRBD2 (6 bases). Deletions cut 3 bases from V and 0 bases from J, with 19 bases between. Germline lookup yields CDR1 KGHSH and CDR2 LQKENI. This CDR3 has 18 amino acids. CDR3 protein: CASSPSVISSASTDTQYF. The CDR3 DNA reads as TGTGCCAGCTCACCGTCAGTCATTTCTAGCGCAAGCACAGATACGCAGTATTTT.

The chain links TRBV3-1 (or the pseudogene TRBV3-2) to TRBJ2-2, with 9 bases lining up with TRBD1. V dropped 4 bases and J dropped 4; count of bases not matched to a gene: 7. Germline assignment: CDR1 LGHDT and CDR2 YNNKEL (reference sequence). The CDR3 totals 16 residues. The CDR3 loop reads CASSPNRGHGTGELFF. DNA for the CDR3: TGTGCCAGCAGCCCAAACAGGGGGCATGGCACCGGGGAGCTGTTTTTT.

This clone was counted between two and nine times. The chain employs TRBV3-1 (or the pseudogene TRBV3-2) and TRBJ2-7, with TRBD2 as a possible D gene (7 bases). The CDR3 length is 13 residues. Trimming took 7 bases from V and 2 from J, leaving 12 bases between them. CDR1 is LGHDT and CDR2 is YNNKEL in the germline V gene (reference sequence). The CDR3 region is CASKRGGTYEQYF. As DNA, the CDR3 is TGTGCCAGCAAGAGGGGGGGTACCTACGAGCAGTACTTC.

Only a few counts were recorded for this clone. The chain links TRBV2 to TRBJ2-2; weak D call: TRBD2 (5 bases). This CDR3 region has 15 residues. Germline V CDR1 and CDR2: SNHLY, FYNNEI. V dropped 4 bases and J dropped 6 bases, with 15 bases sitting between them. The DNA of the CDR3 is TGTGCCAGCAGTGTCGGAGGATTTAACGCCGGGGAGCTGTTTTTT. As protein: CASSVGGFNAGELFF.

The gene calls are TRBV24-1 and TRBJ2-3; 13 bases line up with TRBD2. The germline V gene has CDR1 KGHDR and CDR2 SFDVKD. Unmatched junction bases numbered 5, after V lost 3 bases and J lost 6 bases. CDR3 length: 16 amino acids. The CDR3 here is CATSDPGLAGIDTQYF. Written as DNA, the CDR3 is TGTGCCACCAGTGATCCGGGACTAGCGGGAATCGATACGCAGTATTTT.

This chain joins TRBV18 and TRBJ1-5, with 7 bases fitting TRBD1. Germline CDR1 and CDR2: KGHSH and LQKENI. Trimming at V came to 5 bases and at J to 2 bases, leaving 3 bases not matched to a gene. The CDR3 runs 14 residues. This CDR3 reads CASSTGQGNQPQHF. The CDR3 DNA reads TGTGCCAGCTCAACCGGACAGGGCAATCAGCCCCAGCATTTT.

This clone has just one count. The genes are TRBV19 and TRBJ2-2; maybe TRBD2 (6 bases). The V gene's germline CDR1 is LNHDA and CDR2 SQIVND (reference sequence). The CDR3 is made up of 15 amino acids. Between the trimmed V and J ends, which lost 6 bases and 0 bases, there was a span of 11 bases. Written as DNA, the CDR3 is TGTGCCAGTAGGGGACTCCTCGCGAACACCGGGGAGCTGTTTTTT. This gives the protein CASRGLLANTGELFF.

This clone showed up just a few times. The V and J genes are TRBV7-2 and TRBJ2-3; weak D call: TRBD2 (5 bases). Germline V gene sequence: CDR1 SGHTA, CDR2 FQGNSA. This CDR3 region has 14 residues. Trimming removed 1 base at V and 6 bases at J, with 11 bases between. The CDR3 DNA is TGTGCCAGCAGCTTAGGGTCTAGCATGGATACGCAGTATTTT. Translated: CASSLGSSMDTQYF.

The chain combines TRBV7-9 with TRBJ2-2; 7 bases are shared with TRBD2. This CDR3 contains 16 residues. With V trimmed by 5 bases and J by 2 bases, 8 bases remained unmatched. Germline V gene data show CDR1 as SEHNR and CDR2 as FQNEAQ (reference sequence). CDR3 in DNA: TGTGCCAGCAGCCCATTAGCGGGTAGAAACACCGGGGAGCTGTTTTTT. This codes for CASSPLAGRNTGELFF.